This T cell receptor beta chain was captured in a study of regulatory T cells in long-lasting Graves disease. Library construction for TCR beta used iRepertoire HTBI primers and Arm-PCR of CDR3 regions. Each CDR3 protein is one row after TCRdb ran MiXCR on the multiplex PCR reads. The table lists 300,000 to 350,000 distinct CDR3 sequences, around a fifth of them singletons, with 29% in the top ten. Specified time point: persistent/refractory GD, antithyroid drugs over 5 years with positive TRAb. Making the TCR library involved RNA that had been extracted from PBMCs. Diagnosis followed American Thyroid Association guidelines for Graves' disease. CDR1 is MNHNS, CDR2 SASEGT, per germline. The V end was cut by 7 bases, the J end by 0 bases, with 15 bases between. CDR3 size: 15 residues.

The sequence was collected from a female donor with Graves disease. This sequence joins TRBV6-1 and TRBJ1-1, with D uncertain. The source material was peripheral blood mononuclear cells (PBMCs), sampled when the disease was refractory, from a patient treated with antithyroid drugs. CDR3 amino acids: CASTGRTLMNTEAFF. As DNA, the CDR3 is TGTGCCAGCACTGGACGGACCCTTATGAACACTGAAGCTTTCTTT.